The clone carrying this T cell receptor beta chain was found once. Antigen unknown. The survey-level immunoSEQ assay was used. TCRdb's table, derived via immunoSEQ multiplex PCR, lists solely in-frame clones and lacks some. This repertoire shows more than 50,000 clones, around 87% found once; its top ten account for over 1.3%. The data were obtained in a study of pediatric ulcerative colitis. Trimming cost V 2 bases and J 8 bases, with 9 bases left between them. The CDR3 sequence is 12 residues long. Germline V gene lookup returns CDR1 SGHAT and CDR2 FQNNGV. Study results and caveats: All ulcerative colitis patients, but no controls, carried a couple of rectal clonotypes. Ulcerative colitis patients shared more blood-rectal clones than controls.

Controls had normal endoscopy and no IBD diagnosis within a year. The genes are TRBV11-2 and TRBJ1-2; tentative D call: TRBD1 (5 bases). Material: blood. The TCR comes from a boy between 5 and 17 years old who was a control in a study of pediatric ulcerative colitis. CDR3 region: CASSLRGGGYTF. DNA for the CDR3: TGTGCCAGCAGCTTAAGGGGTGGAGGCTACACCTTC. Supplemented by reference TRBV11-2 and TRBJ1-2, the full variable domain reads EAGVAQSPRYKIIEKRQSVAFWCNPISGHATLYWYQQILGQGPKLLIQFQNNGVVDDSQLPKDRFSAERLKGVDSTLKIQPAKLEDSAVYLCASSLRGGGYTFGSGTRLTVV.